The 24 T cell receptor beta chains given below trace back to one sample, sequenced in a study of T cell responses to AZD1222 COVID-19 vaccine. Generated by immunoSEQ multiplex PCR, the TCRdb table keeps only in-frame clones and is missing some. In the table there are more than 75,000 clones, 90% of which are singletons. Here the sequenced sample was peripheral blood, taken 28 days after the second AZD1222 dose. The origin of the receptors is an adult who received the AZD1222 COVID-19 vaccine.

The rearrangement uses TRBV5-5 and TRBJ2-3, with unresolved D. V lost 0 bases to trimming and J lost 0 bases, with 11 bases between them. Per the germline V gene, CDR1 is SGHKS and CDR2 is YYEKEE (reference sequence). CDR3 length equals 16 residues. The CDR3 spells CASSLGVDISTDTQYF. The CDR3 DNA sequence: TGTGCCAGCAGCTTGGGCGTTGACATAAGCACAGATACGCAGTATTTT. The entire variable domain, with the rest obtained from reference TRBV5-5 and TRBJ2-3, is as follows: DAGVTQSPTHLIKTRGQQVTLRCSPISGHKSVSWYQQVLGQGPQFIFQYYEKEERGRGNFPDRFSARQFPNYSSELNVNALLLGDSALYLCASSLGVDISTDTQYFGPGTRLTVL.

This clone appeared a single time. V gene TRBV3-1 (or the pseudogene TRBV3-2) combines with J gene TRBJ2-5, with a weak D call TRBD2 (6 bases). The CDR3 covers 15 residues. The germline CDR1 and CDR2 sequences are LGHDT and YNNKEL (reference sequence). V was clipped by 5 bases and J by 6 bases, with 19 bases between them. In nucleotides, the CDR3 is TGTGCCAGCAGCTCCGCCCCGGGTGGAGGGAAGACCCAGTACTTC. Translating gives CASSSAPGGGKTQYF.

This rearrangement joins TRBV19 to TRBJ1-2, with 9 nucleotides matching TRBD1. V lost 5 bases and J lost 4; bases outside the gene matches: 11. Per germline, CDR1 LNHDA and CDR2 SQIVND (reference sequence). The CDR3 has 16 amino acids. The CDR3 nucleotides are TGTGCCAGTAGTTTAGGGACAGGGTCTCTCCGCTATGGCTACACCTTC. Protein: CASSLGTGSLRYGYTF.

The chain is built from TRBV9 and TRBJ1-6, with D perhaps matching TRBD1 (5 bases). V lost 4 bases to trimming and J lost 4 bases, with 12 bases between them. The CDR3 covers 15 residues. From germline, CDR1 is SGDLS and CDR2 YYNGEE. The CDR3 sequence: CASSPDGGYNSPLHF. CDR3 coding DNA: TGTGCCAGCAGCCCCGACGGGGGGTATAATTCACCCCTCCACTTT.

The chain uses TRBV10-2 and TRBJ1-4; maybe TRBD1 (6 bases). The germline V gene encodes CDR1 WSHSY and CDR2 SAAADI. Trimming removed 4 bases at V and 3 bases at J, with 12 bases between. The CDR3 totals 15 residues. DNA for the CDR3: TGCGCCAGCAGTGTAGGACAGTGGGCTAATGAAAAACTGTTTTTT. Translating it yields CASSVGQWANEKLFF.

The J gene is TRBJ1-5, the V gene TRBV2; a possible D gene is TRBD1 (5 bases). The CDR3 is 14 residues long. The germline gives CDR1 SNHLY, CDR2 FYNNEI. Trimming removed 4 bases at V and 3 bases at J, with 10 bases between. CDR3 sequence: CASSGEGINQPQHF. CDR3 sequence (DNA): TGTGCCAGCAGTGGGGAGGGGATCAATCAGCCCCAGCATTTT.

This sequence joins TRBV5-3 and TRBJ2-1, with a possible D match to TRBD2 (6 bases). TRBV5-3 belongs to the ORF category, with a function that is uncertain. V lost 4 bases to trimming and J lost 0 bases, with 11 bases between them. This CDR3 has 15 amino acids. CDR3 residues: CARSRDFSSYNEQFF. The DNA of the CDR3 is TGTGCCAGAAGCCGGGACTTCAGCTCCTACAATGAGCAGTTCTTC.

This clone showed up just once. The rearrangement uses TRBV29-1 and TRBJ1-2; D ambiguous. Per the germline V gene, CDR1 is SQVTM and CDR2 is ANQGSEA. V lost 6 bases and J lost 8, with 19 bases in between. The CDR3 spans 13 residues. For the CDR3, the DNA is TGCAGCGTGGGAGAAGTGCAGTTAGGGGGCTACACCTTC. Translating gives CSVGEVQLGGYTF.

The chain employs TRBV7-9 and TRBJ1-6; the D is unclear. V was shortened by 7 bases and J by 10 bases, with 17 bases between the two germline ends. Germline lookup yields CDR1 SEHNR and CDR2 FQNEAQ (reference sequence). The CDR3 totals 14 residues. CDR3 nucleotides: TGTGCCAGCACCAATAACCCCCCTACCTCACCCCTCCACTTT. This encodes CASTNNPPTSPLHF.

The chain's CDR3 is CASSQDVKAGPFGYTF. The CDR3 region has the DNA TGTGCCAGCAGCCAAGATGTAAAGGCAGGGCCCTTCGGCTACACCTTC. The chain carries TRBV14 and TRBJ1-2; tentative D call: TRBD1 (5 bases). V dropped 0 bases and J dropped 8 bases, with 19 bases sitting between them. The CDR3 contains 16 residues. In germline, CDR1 is SGHDN, CDR2 FVKESK.

The chain is built from TRBV3-1 (or the pseudogene TRBV3-2) and TRBJ2-1; 12 bases map to TRBD1. Germline assignment: CDR1 LGHDT and CDR2 YNNKEL (reference sequence). The V gene end was trimmed by 3 bases and the J gene end by 9 bases; junction bases not matched to a gene: 9. This CDR3 is built from 16 residues. CDR3 loop: CASSQEIGTGGFEQFF. As DNA, the CDR3 is TGTGCCAGCAGCCAGGAAATAGGGACAGGGGGCTTTGAGCAGTTCTTC.

This clone occurred a few times. Other DNA variants within this sample encode the same CDR3. V and J are TRBV20-1 and TRBJ2-1; D is unresolved. Germline V gene sequence: CDR1 DFQATT, CDR2 SNEGSKA (reference sequence). The CDR3 is 10 residues long. V lost 2 bases and J 5 bases, leaving 1 base between the germline ends. In DNA form, the CDR3 reads TGCAGTGCTAGACACAATGAGCAGTTCTTC. Its protein product is CSARHNEQFF.

This chain joins TRBV7-9 and TRBJ2-2; 7 bases are a match to TRBD1. This CDR3 contains 16 residues. Germline CDR1 reads SEHNR; CDR2 reads FQNEAQ (reference sequence). Germline trimming cut 2 bases from V and 4 bases from J; bases unmatched to any gene: 7. The CDR3 DNA follows: TGTGCCAGCAGCTTACCAGGGGGAGAAATCACCGGGGAGCTGTTTTTT. Amino acids: CASSLPGGEITGELFF.

The chain couples TRBV5-1 to TRBJ1-1; 10 bases are shared with TRBD1. The CDR3 sequence is 16 residues long. V lost 4 bases and J lost 1; bases outside the gene matches: 7. Per germline, CDR1 SGHRS and CDR2 YFSETQ. As DNA, the CDR3 is TGCGCCAGCAGCCTGGGACAGGGGATTAGGAACACTGAAGCTTTCTTT. Protein sequence: CASSLGQGIRNTEAFF.

This chain links TRBV12-3 or TRBV12-4 with TRBJ1-1, with 8 bases lining up with TRBD1. V was pared by 10 bases and J by 0 bases, with 4 bases of the junction left unmatched. CDR3 size: 13 residues. Here the CDR3 reads CATRDRLNTEAFF. CDR3 coding DNA: TGTGCCACCCGGGACAGGCTGAACACTGAAGCTTTCTTT.

The chain is built from TRBV5-4 and TRBJ2-7; possibly TRBD1 or TRBD2 for D (5 bases each). The CDR3 covers 13 residues. V gave up 0 bases and J gave up 4 bases, with 8 bases separating them. The germline gives CDR1 SGHNT, CDR2 YYREEE (reference sequence). CDR3 amino acids: CASSLEGPYEQYF. CDR3 DNA: TGTGCCAGCAGCTTGGAGGGACCTTACGAGCAGTACTTC.

V is TRBV29-1 and J is TRBJ2-7; 7 nucleotides agree with TRBD1. The CDR3 extends over 12 amino acids. CDR1 is SQVTM and CDR2 is ANQGSEA in the germline V gene. Unmatched junction bases numbered 2, after V lost 6 bases and J lost 0 bases. The CDR3 region is CSVRGSSYEQYF. In nucleotides, the CDR3 is TGCAGCGTCAGGGGGAGCTCCTACGAGCAGTACTTC.

V is TRBV28 and J is TRBJ1-3, with D possibly being TRBD1 (6 bases). V lost 3 bases, J lost 0 bases, and 15 bases lay in between. In germline, CDR1 is MDHEN, CDR2 SYDVKM. CDR3 length: 17 amino acids. The CDR3 sequence: CASSLVQGSNSGNTIYF. DNA for the CDR3: TGTGCCAGCAGTTTGGTCCAGGGGTCCAACTCTGGAAACACCATATATTTT.

The rearrangement joins TRBV28 to TRBJ2-7, with TRBD1 as a possible D gene (5 bases). The CDR3 is 13 residues long. V gave up 7 bases and J gave up 2 bases, with 12 bases separating them. CDR1 and CDR2 from the germline V gene are MDHEN and SYDVKM. The CDR3 protein is CASKEGAAYEQYF. For the CDR3, the DNA is TGTGCCAGCAAAGAAGGGGCGGCCTACGAGCAGTACTTC.

The chain has TRBV3-1 (or the pseudogene TRBV3-2) and TRBJ2-7; 10 nucleotides match TRBD1. The V segment lost 1 base and the J segment 4 bases; nucleotides outside the gene matches: 10. CDR3 length: 17 residues. CDR1 is LGHDT, CDR2 YNNKEL, per germline (reference sequence). CDR3 bases: TGTGCCAGCAGCCAAGGCACATCCGGGACAGGGGTTTACGAGCAGTACTTC. It translates to CASSQGTSGTGVYEQYF.

This rearrangement joins TRBV2 to TRBJ2-2, with D tentatively TRBD1 (6 bases). V dropped 4 bases and J dropped 13 bases, with 10 bases sitting between them. Germline CDR1 is SNHLY and CDR2 is FYNNEI. The CDR3 is made up of 11 amino acids. CDR3 nucleotide sequence: TGTGCCAGCAGTGTAGGGGGAAGGCTGTTTTTT. Its protein is CASSVGGRLFF.

This chain joins TRBV27 and TRBJ2-5, with TRBD2 matching 8 bases. With 3 bases clipped from V and 0 bases from J, the junction kept 6 bases outside the gene matches. CDR1 and CDR2 from the germline V gene are MNHEY and SMNVEV (reference sequence). The CDR3 runs 16 residues. CDR3: CASSFGAGAHQETQYF. The CDR3 coding sequence is TGTGCCAGCAGTTTCGGAGCGGGGGCCCACCAAGAGACCCAGTACTTC.

The chain uses TRBV7-3 and TRBJ2-1; possible D gene TRBD1, 6 bases. Germline V gene sequence: CDR1 SGHTA, CDR2 FQGTGA. This CDR3 is 14 amino acids long. Trimming left V 3 bases short and J 6 bases short, with 12 bases between. The CDR3 sequence: CASSLAGAANEQFF. The CDR3 DNA follows: TGTGCCAGCAGCTTGGCAGGGGCGGCCAATGAGCAGTTCTTC.

The rearrangement links TRBV18 to TRBJ2-7; TRBD1 is a possible D gene (5 bases). The germline V gene has CDR1 KGHSH and CDR2 LQKENI. The V gene lost 3 bases and the J gene lost 0 bases, with 9 bases spanning the gap. The CDR3 length is 14 residues. For the CDR3, the DNA is TGTGCCAGCTCACCGATCGACAGCTCCTACGAGCAGTACTTC. Its protein product is CASSPIDSSYEQYF.